This T cell receptor beta chain appears in the sequencing data of a study of T cell changes during pregnancy in multiple sclerosis. CDR1 and CDR2 from the germline V gene are SQVTM and ANQGSEA. There are 13 residues in the CDR3. V gave up 7 bases and J gave up 3 bases, with 15 bases separating them. Method: immunoSEQ multiplex PCR; TCRdb's copy keeps in-frame clones and lacks some. The sample shows roughly 46,000 clones, 80% to 95% of them seen only once. This chain connects TRBV29-1 to TRBJ1-2, with D perhaps TRBD1 (5 bases). This material consisted of peripheral blood, taken in the third trimester of pregnancy. The TCR sequence derives from a female donor with multiple sclerosis, enrolled in a pregnancy study. Written as DNA, the CDR3 is TGCAGCGCTTTGGTGGGGGGGGACTATGGCTACACCTTC. This translates into CSALVGGDYGYTF.